Following are 17 T cell receptor beta chains from one sample sequenced in a study of spatial heterogeneity in lung cancer. The time point was: blood at routine non-recurrence follow-up after resection. Unsorted tumor, nontumor lung tissue or cryopreserved PBMC supplied the whole RNA. TCRdb re-derived calls from the 5' RACE reads in MiXCR, one entry per CDR3 protein. The sample contains about 120,000 distinct CDR3 sequences, 12% of which appear only once. Sequenced here: PBMCs, sampled at follow-up. Receptor source: a male donor with early-stage non-small cell lung cancer.

Ten or more counts support this clonotype. This chain joins TRBV6-2 or TRBV6-3 and TRBJ1-6; D not certain. CDR1 is MNHEY and CDR2 is SVGEGT in the germline V gene. The V end was cut by 5 bases, the J end by 9 bases, with 14 bases between. The CDR3 sequence is 14 residues long. CDR3 nucleotides: TGTGCCAGCAGTCCGCCAGTGACGGGTTCACCCCTCCACTTT. It specifies CASSPPVTGSPLHF.

This chain joins TRBV19 and TRBJ2-3; perhaps TRBD1 as D (5 bases). Per germline, CDR1 LNHDA and CDR2 SQIVND (reference sequence). V gave up 1 base and J gave up 4 bases, with 6 bases separating them. CDR3 length equals 13 residues. The CDR3 loop is CASSIGQPDTQYF. The CDR3 bases are TGTGCCAGTAGTATAGGACAGCCAGATACGCAGTATTTT.

This clonotype was detected once. The J gene is TRBJ2-3, the V gene TRBV12-3 or TRBV12-4; D may be TRBD2 (5 bases). The CDR3 consists of 18 residues. Trimming cost V 6 bases and J 4 bases, with 26 bases left between them. CDR3 protein: CASSPRAAAVKDSDTQYF. The CDR3 region has the DNA TGTGCCAGCAGCCCGCGGGCGGCGGCAGTCAAGGACTCAGATACGCAGTATTTT.

At least ten counts were recorded for this clonotype. The chain links TRBV11-2 to TRBJ2-3; 12 nucleotides line up with TRBD1. With V trimmed by 6 bases and J by 7 bases, 14 bases remained unmatched. The CDR3 contains 17 residues. The germline V gene encodes CDR1 SGHAT and CDR2 FQNNGV. CDR3 loop: CASRSPGTGGRGNTQYF. CDR3 nucleotides: TGTGCCAGCAGGAGTCCCGGGACAGGGGGCCGAGGTAATACGCAGTATTTT. The variable domain in full, completed from reference TRBV11-2 and TRBJ2-3, reads EAGVAQSPRYKIIEKRQSVAFWCNPISGHATLYWYQQILGQGPKLLIQFQNNGVVDDSQLPKDRFSAERLKGVDSTLKIQPAKLEDSAVYLCASRSPGTGGRGNTQYFGPGTRLTVL.

This clonotype was observed at least ten times. The chain combines TRBV7-8 with TRBJ2-2; D remains ambiguous. From germline, CDR1 is SGHVS and CDR2 FQNEAQ. CDR3 length: 16 amino acids. The ends were cut back, 5 bases at V and 4 bases at J, with 17 bases in the middle. The CDR3 sequence is CASSHLRLPGTGELFF. The CDR3 DNA follows: TGTGCCAGCAGCCATCTTCGGTTGCCGGGCACCGGGGAGCTGTTTTTT.

This clonotype was observed at least ten times. The V and J genes are TRBV6-5 and TRBJ1-2, with D uncertain. CDR3 length: 15 residues. Trimming removed 5 bases at V and 2 bases at J, with 15 bases between. Germline assignment: CDR1 MNHEY and CDR2 SVGAGI. CDR3 sequence: CASSHPGAANYGYTF. The CDR3 DNA reads TGTGCCAGCAGTCACCCCGGAGCAGCCAACTATGGCTACACCTTC.

The V gene is TRBV3-1, the J gene TRBJ2-7, with D possibly being TRBD1 (5 bases). This CDR3 spans 16 amino acids. Between the trimmed V and J ends, which lost 0 bases and 0 bases, there was a span of 12 bases. Germline V gene data show CDR1 as LGHDT and CDR2 as YNNKEL (reference sequence). This chain's CDR3 is CASSQDPGASSYEQYF. DNA for the CDR3: TGTGCCAGCAGCCAAGATCCTGGGGCTAGCTCCTACGAGCAGTACTTC.

This clonotype was observed a handful of times. The chain has TRBV27 and TRBJ1-4; 7 nucleotides match TRBD1. In germline, CDR1 is MNHEY, CDR2 SMNVEV (reference sequence). This CDR3 contains 16 residues. The V gene end was trimmed by 5 bases and the J gene end by 4 bases; junction bases not matched to a gene: 10. The CDR3 region has the DNA TGTGCCAGCAGTATTTACCCCAGGGGGATTAATGAAAAACTGTTTTTT. The encoded protein is CASSIYPRGINEKLFF.

In its sample, this clonotype was seen a few times. V usage is TRBV4-2 and J usage is TRBJ2-5; D may be TRBD2 (5 bases). CDR3 length: 15 amino acids. In germline, CDR1 is LGHNA, CDR2 YNFKEQ. With 0 bases removed from V and 5 bases from J, the gap between germline ends came to 13 bases. CDR3 protein: CASSQEQAVLETQYF. CDR3 nucleotide sequence: TGTGCCAGCAGCCAAGAGCAAGCGGTCCTCGAGACCCAGTACTTC.

This clonotype was observed a single time. The DNA for the CDR3 is TGTGCCAGCAGCTTAAGTTTCTCTGGAAACACCATATATTTT. It encodes CASSLSFSGNTIYF. The chain has TRBV7-9 and TRBJ1-3; D not resolved. Germline CDR1 reads SEHNR; CDR2 reads FQNEAQ (reference sequence). V was shortened by 2 bases and J by 0 bases, with 5 bases between the two germline ends. The CDR3 is 14 residues long.

In its sample, this clonotype was seen a few times. The V call is TRBV5-4, the J call TRBJ2-3; the match to TRBD1 covers 12 bases. Trimming took 0 bases from V and 4 from J; bases not matched to a gene: 3. CDR1 is SGHNT, CDR2 YYREEE, per germline (reference sequence). The CDR3 runs to 16 residues. The CDR3 region is CASSLGGTGGSDTQYF. For the CDR3, the DNA is TGTGCCAGCAGCTTGGGGGGGACAGGGGGCTCAGATACGCAGTATTTT.

There are a few counts of this clonotype. The chain links TRBV6-2 or TRBV6-3 to TRBJ2-1; D is unclear. Germline assignment: CDR1 MNHEY and CDR2 SVGEGT. The CDR3 consists of 15 residues. V shed 4 bases and J shed 3 bases, with 13 bases lying between them. This CDR3 reads CASSSPPGFYNEQFF. DNA of the CDR3: TGTGCCAGCAGTTCCCCTCCCGGGTTCTACAATGAGCAGTTCTTC.

This clonotype was counted ten times or more. DNA of the CDR3: TGTGCCACCACAGGGATCCTCAATTCACCCCTCCACTTT. Its translation: CATTGILNSPLHF. The J gene is TRBJ1-6, the V gene TRBV10-3; TRBD1 might be the D (6 bases). Germline CDR1 reads ENHRY; CDR2 reads SYGVKD. V lost 10 bases to trimming and J lost 7 bases, with 14 bases between them. The CDR3 covers 13 residues.

The V call is TRBV28, the J call TRBJ2-4; no clear D. In germline, CDR1 is MDHEN, CDR2 SYDVKM. This CDR3 comprises 12 residues. V dropped 3 bases and J dropped 3 bases, with 3 bases sitting between them. DNA for the CDR3: TGTGCCAGCAGTTTGGTCAAAAACATTCAGTACTTC. Translation gives CASSLVKNIQYF.

This clonotype was observed a handful of times. J is TRBJ2-5 and V is TRBV5-1; 7 bases line up with TRBD1. Germline V CDR1 and CDR2: SGHRS, YFSETQ. The CDR3 is 15 residues long. The junction had 4 bases not matched to a gene; V was cut back by 1 base and J by 1 base. The CDR3 coding sequence is TGCGCCAGCAGCTTGCTAAACAGGGGCCAAGAGACCCAGTACTTC. Translating gives CASSLLNRGQETQYF. Full variable domain (remainder filled in from reference TRBV5-1 and TRBJ2-5): KAGVTQTPRYLIKTRGQQVTLSCSPISGHRSVSWYQQTPGQGLQFLFEYFSETQRNKGNFPGRFSGRQFSNSRSEMNVSTLELGDSALYLCASSLLNRGQETQYFGPGTRLLVL.

This clonotype has only a few counts. The V call is TRBV12-3 or TRBV12-4, the J call TRBJ1-1, with 10 positions matching TRBD1. J lost 5 bases, V lost 5 bases, and 8 bases had no gene match. The CDR3 length is 15 residues. CDR3 residues: CASSPTGGRGTEAFF. CDR3 DNA: TGTGCCAGCAGTCCGACAGGGGGCCGGGGGACTGAAGCTTTCTTT.

This clonotype was counted at least ten times. The rearrangement joins TRBV21-1 to TRBJ1-5. TRBV21-1 is labeled a pseudogene. CDR3 size: 12 residues. The CDR3 protein is CASSQVGQPQHF. DNA for the CDR3: TGTGCCAGCAGCCAGGTGGGTCAGCCCCAGCATTTT.